This entry describes one TCR beta chain. Its antigen is unidentified. This sequence may be a read error, since a much larger clone differs from it by one base. Germline V gene lookup returns CDR1 SNHLY and CDR2 FYNNEI. The junction had 6 bases not matched to a gene; V was cut back by 6 bases and J by 4 bases. This CDR3 has 16 amino acids. This entry is derived from a study of T cells in Graves' hyperthyroidism and ophthalmopathy. Study results and limitations: Ophthalmopathy, which appeared later, was predicted by the model a median approximately six months before onset. Most thyroid clonotypes that were expanded above 0.001 also turned up in blood.

RNA transcripts served as the template for amplifying TCR beta CDR3 regions. TCR CDR3 underwent first-round RT-PCR with the HTBI primer set. One entry per CDR3 protein results from TCRdb running MiXCR on the multiplex PCR reads. The repertoire holds more than 550,000 distinct CDR3 sequences, with about 45% as singletons. The chain is built from TRBV2 and TRBJ1-4; 12 bases line up with TRBD1. Sequencing was done on a sample of peripheral blood or thyroid tissue (not recorded which). The origin of this receptor is an adult man with Graves' disease, either hyperthyroidism or ophthalmopathy (not recorded which). CDR3 protein: CASSLGQGAINEKLFF. The CDR3 coding sequence is TGTGCCAGCAGCTTGGGACAGGGGGCCATTAATGAAAAACTGTTTTTT. Based on the CDR3 plus reference TRBV2 and TRBJ1-4, the full variable domain is EPEVTQTPSHQVTQMGQEVILRCVPISNHLYFYWYRQILGQKVEFLVSFYNNEISEKSEIFDDQFSVERPDGSNFTLKIRSTKLEDSAMYFCASSLGQGAINEKLFFGSGTQLSVL.